Here is one TCR beta chain with its context. The antigen is unknown. Healthy bone marrow donors made up the donor group. This sample was included in a study of cytomegalovirus exposure and HLA in healthy donors. This CDR3 is built from 14 residues. CDR1 SEHNR and CDR2 FQNEAQ come from the germline V gene (reference sequence). Trimming left V 2 bases short and J 2 bases short, with 10 bases between. Findings and limits, study-wide: In a later analysis, most CMV-associated TCR beta chains appeared HLA-restricted.

PCR used 60 Vbeta primers and 13 Jbeta primers. Using immunoSEQ multiplex PCR, the repertoire was profiled, and TCRdb retains in-frame clones only, with some absent. This sample has about 120,000 clones; around 86% occur once, and the top ten carry less than 2.5%. This receptor was taken from a woman in her thirties or forties in good health and CMV-seronegative. Sequenced: PBMCs. V usage is TRBV7-9 and J usage is TRBJ2-7; TRBD1 is a possible D gene (5 bases). CDR3 DNA sequence: TGTGCCAGCAGCTTAATAGGCAGGGCCTACGAGCAGTACTTC. This encodes CASSLIGRAYEQYF.